This record covers a single T cell receptor beta chain. Sequencing was performed with immunoSEQ multiplex PCR; in TCRdb, only in-frame clones are kept and a portion is missing. This table has roughly 160,000 clones, under 96% appearing once. The sample is drawn from a study of control samples from healthy donors and cancer patients. The CDR3 sequence is 14 residues long. V was shortened by 7 bases and J by 4 bases, with 16 bases between the two germline ends. The germline V gene encodes CDR1 LNHDA and CDR2 SQIVND (reference sequence). This TCR came from a woman aged 25 to 45 in good health. V and J are TRBV19 and TRBJ1-1, with TRBD1 as a possible D gene (5 bases). The sample was blood. The CDR3 sequence: CASTPRVLGTEAFF. CDR3 DNA: TGTGCCAGTACTCCCAGGGTTTTAGGCACTGAAGCTTTCTTT.